These T cell receptor beta chains were read from a single sample in a study of Graves' ophthalmopathy and Graves' hyperthyroidism. TCRdb processed the multiplex PCR reads anew with MiXCR; each CDR3 protein has one entry. The data hold about half a million distinct CDR3 sequences, with 13% to 15% observed a single time. Material for sequencing was blood. The receptors shown here come from a woman aged 25 to 39 with Graves' ophthalmopathy. Each CDR3 is given with its conserved first and last residue. The order of the fields is V gene, J gene, clone size, D gene, CDR3 DNA, CDR3 protein. D genes are given only for firm matches. Where a row states a size, it is once, few, many or the class of an expanded clone; other rows omit it.

V: TRBV6-1
J: TRBJ1-2
size: many
D: .
DNA: TGTGCCAGCAGTGAAAGGAGTCAGTCTGACGGCTACACCTTC
CDR3: CASSERSQSDGYTF

V: TRBV5-1
J: TRBJ2-7
size: many
D: TRBD2
DNA: TGCGCCAGCAGCTTGGCCAGCGGGAGAGTGCACGAGCAGTACTTC
CDR3: CASSLASGRVHEQYF

V: TRBV20-1
J: TRBJ1-6
size: .
D: TRBD1
DNA: TGCAGTGCTTCTCGACAGGGTCCTAGGTCACCCCTCCACTTT
CDR3: CSASRQGPRSPLHF

V: TRBV6-1
J: TRBJ1-2
size: many
D: .
DNA: TGTGCAATTCGTTGGGGTTCGGGCTATGGCTACACCTTC
CDR3: CAIRWGSGYGYTF

V: TRBV19
J: TRBJ2-6
size: many
D: .
DNA: TGTGCCAGTAGTACGGTCGGGCCCCCCGGGGCCAACGTCCTGACTTTC
CDR3: CASSTVGPPGANVLTF

V: TRBV19
J: TRBJ2-5
size: .
D: .
DNA: TGTGCCACGGGACCGATATCACAAGAGACCCAGTACTTC
CDR3: CATGPISQETQYF

V: TRBV5-1
J: TRBJ2-7
size: many
D: .
DNA: TGCGCCAGCAGCTTCGGAGGGAGAGGCTACGAGCAGTACTTC
CDR3: CASSFGGRGYEQYF

V: TRBV5-1
J: TRBJ1-2
size: many
D: .
DNA: TGCGCCAGCAGCCAGAGTCAGGGAATACCCTACGGCTACACCTTC
CDR3: CASSQSQGIPYGYTF

V: TRBV20-1
J: TRBJ2-2
size: once
D: TRBD2
DNA: TGCAGTGCTGTCCGGGGGGGATCCGGGGAGCTGTTTTTT
CDR3: CSAVRGGSGELFF

V: TRBV12-3/TRBV12-4
J: TRBJ2-5
size: many
D: TRBD1
DNA: TGTGCCAGCAGCCCTTACGGCACAGGGGTCCAAGAGACCCAGTACTTC
CDR3: CASSPYGTGVQETQYF

V: TRBV7-9
J: TRBJ1-2
size: few
D: .
DNA: TGTGCCAGCAGCCAAGGACAGATCAACCTTGGCTACACCTTC
CDR3: CASSQGQINLGYTF

V: TRBV11-2
J: TRBJ1-1
size: .
D: TRBD1
DNA: TGTGCCAGCAGGATTCCGGGGACAGGGCGGGCTGAAGCTTTCTTT
CDR3: CASRIPGTGRAEAFF

V: TRBV29-1
J: TRBJ2-5
size: many
D: .
DNA: TGCAGCGTTGAAGATTGGGCGGGAAAAGAGACCCAGTACTTC
CDR3: CSVEDWAGKETQYF

V: TRBV19
J: TRBJ1-1
size: .
D: .
DNA: TGTGCCAGTAAAACGGTCAGAAACACTGAAGCTTTCTTT
CDR3: CASKTVRNTEAFF

V: TRBV19
J: TRBJ2-7
size: many
D: .
DNA: TGTGCCAGTAGTATGACCGGCGGGGAGTGGAACGAGCAGTACTTC
CDR3: CASSMTGGEWNEQYF

V: TRBV28
J: TRBJ2-5
size: many
D: .
DNA: TGTGCCAGCAGCCGAGACCCCCTGAGAGAGACCCAGTACTTC
CDR3: CASSRDPLRETQYF

V: TRBV6-5
J: TRBJ2-5
size: many
D: TRBD1
DNA: TGTGCCAGCAGTCTTGGACAGGGAATGAGGGAGACCCAGTACTTC
CDR3: CASSLGQGMRETQYF

V: TRBV12-3/TRBV12-4
J: TRBJ2-7
size: many
D: .
DNA: TGTGCCAGCGGACAACGGCGAGGTGGCGAGCAGTACTTC
CDR3: CASGQRRGGEQYF

V: TRBV6-1
J: TRBJ1-5
size: many
D: .
DNA: TGTGCCAGCAGTGACGTCGGACTCAATCAGCCCCAGCATTTT
CDR3: CASSDVGLNQPQHF

V: TRBV5-1
J: TRBJ1-1
size: many
D: .
DNA: TGCGCCAGCAGCTTTGACACGAACACTGAAGCTTTCTTT
CDR3: CASSFDTNTEAFF

V: TRBV29-1
J: TRBJ2-5
size: many
D: .
DNA: TGCAGCGTTGAGGGCAGTACTGGGCGGGAGACCCAGTACTTC
CDR3: CSVEGSTGRETQYF

V: TRBV4-1
J: TRBJ1-1
size: many
D: .
DNA: TGCGCCAGCAGGGGCGGGGGGGGAGATCCTGAAGCTTTCTTT
CDR3: CASRGGGGDPEAFF

V: TRBV12-3/TRBV12-4
J: TRBJ2-7
size: many
D: .
DNA: TGTGCCAGCATGAACGGGGGCGCCTACGAGCAGTACTTC
CDR3: CASMNGGAYEQYF

V: TRBV30
J: TRBJ2-2
size: many
D: .
DNA: TGTGCTTCTGGGGACGGGAGCGGGGAGCTGTTTTTT
CDR3: CASGDGSGELFF

V: TRBV20-1
J: TRBJ2-2
size: .
D: .
DNA: TGCAGTGCTAGGATAGCAGGCTCAGGCACCGGGGAGCTGTTTTTT
CDR3: CSARIAGSGTGELFF

V: TRBV28
J: TRBJ1-5
size: many
D: .
DNA: TGTGCCAGCAGTTTTATTTGGGCTTCTAATCAGCCCCAGCATTTT
CDR3: CASSFIWASNQPQHF

V: TRBV10-1
J: TRBJ2-5
size: many
D: .
DNA: TGCGCCAGCAGTAGACAGCCCGAAGAGACCCAGTACTTC
CDR3: CASSRQPEETQYF

V: TRBV7-9
J: TRBJ2-5
size: many
D: .
DNA: TGTGCCAGCAGGAGGAGGGGGGAGACCCAGTACTTC
CDR3: CASRRRGETQYF

V: TRBV9
J: TRBJ2-7
size: few
D: .
DNA: TGTGCCAGCAGCGTAAGCAGCGGAGGGGAGCAGTACTTC
CDR3: CASSVSSGGEQYF

V: TRBV12-3/TRBV12-4
J: TRBJ2-5
size: many
D: TRBD2
DNA: TGTGCCAGCAGTTTTGCGGGGGTTAGGGAGACCCAGTACTTC
CDR3: CASSFAGVRETQYF

V: TRBV24-1
J: TRBJ1-2
size: many
D: .
DNA: TGTGCCACCAGTGATTTGCGGCAGGCCTATGGCTACACCTTC
CDR3: CATSDLRQAYGYTF

V: TRBV30
J: TRBJ2-2
size: .
D: .
DNA: TGTGCCTGGAGTCTCCCCTACACCGGGGAGCTGTTTTTT
CDR3: CAWSLPYTGELFF

V: TRBV12-3/TRBV12-4
J: TRBJ1-2
size: many
D: .
DNA: TGTGCCAGCAGTTTACGGGGAAGGATCGGCTACACCTTC
CDR3: CASSLRGRIGYTF

V: TRBV6-5
J: TRBJ2-7
size: .
D: TRBD1
DNA: TGTGCCAGCAGTTACTTCCTAGGACAGGGGGCGCTCGAGCAGTACTTC
CDR3: CASSYFLGQGALEQYF

V: TRBV20-1
J: TRBJ2-4
size: few
D: .
DNA: TGCAGTGCTACAGAGAGGGCGGGCGGGGTTATTAAGTACTTC
CDR3: CSATERAGGVIKYF

V: TRBV6-1
J: TRBJ1-3
size: many
D: .
DNA: TGTGCCAGCAGTGACGTATCCTCTGGAAACACCATATATTTT
CDR3: CASSDVSSGNTIYF

V: TRBV7-9
J: TRBJ2-5
size: few
D: .
DNA: TGTGCCAGCAGCTTCTCCGACAGGCCAGAGACCCAGTACTTC
CDR3: CASSFSDRPETQYF

V: TRBV19
J: TRBJ1-2
size: many
D: TRBD1
DNA: TGTGCCAGTAGTATGGCAGGGGGTAACTATGGCTACACCTTC
CDR3: CASSMAGGNYGYTF

V: TRBV7-2
J: TRBJ2-7
size: many
D: .
DNA: TGTGCCAGCAGCTTAACTTGGTACGAGCAGTACTTC
CDR3: CASSLTWYEQYF

V: TRBV6-2/TRBV6-3
J: TRBJ2-5
size: many
D: .
DNA: TGTGCCAGCAGTCCTGGACAGTTCGGAGAGACCCAGTACTTC
CDR3: CASSPGQFGETQYF